The 29 T cell receptor beta chains below were found in one sample sequenced in a study of CD8 T cells in ankylosing spondylitis. TCRdb ran MiXCR on the 5' RACE reads and lists one entry per CDR3 protein. The profile shows over 100,000 distinct CDR3 sequences, approximately 6.8% of them singletons. Sequenced input: blood, either unsorted or a sorted T cell fraction (not recorded which). The source of these receptors is a male donor with ankylosing spondylitis or in good health (not recorded which).

This clonotype showed up just a few times. The genes are TRBV9 and TRBJ1-6; D remains unclear. The CDR3 has 14 residues. With 4 bases removed from V and 10 bases from J, the gap between germline ends came to 15 bases. Per germline, CDR1 SGDLS and CDR2 YYNGEE. For the CDR3, the DNA is TGTGCCAGCAGCCTTGCCGGTTTAGGCTCACCCCTCCACTTT. Its protein is CASSLAGLGSPLHF.

In this sample, this clonotype turned up many times. The V and J genes are TRBV27 and TRBJ2-1, with TRBD2 matching over 9 bases. In germline, CDR1 is MNHEY, CDR2 SMNVEV (reference sequence). V lost 5 bases and J lost 7; bases outside the gene matches: 9. This CDR3 is 15 amino acids long. CDR3 sequence: CASSRREGLMNEQFF. The CDR3 DNA follows: TGTGCCAGCAGTAGGCGGGAGGGCCTGATGAATGAGCAGTTCTTC.

This clonotype was seen repeatedly, ten times or more. The chain uses TRBV7-7 and TRBJ2-3, with 14 bases identical to TRBD2. This CDR3 is 16 amino acids long. Germline trimming cut 5 bases from V and 5 bases from J; bases unmatched to any gene: 6. Germline lookup yields CDR1 SSHAT and CDR2 FNYEAQ (reference sequence). CDR3 in amino acids: CASSVGLAGGEDTQYF. CDR3 nucleotide sequence: TGTGCCAGCAGCGTCGGACTAGCGGGAGGTGAAGATACGCAGTATTTT.

Many counts were recorded for this clonotype. The J gene is TRBJ2-3, the V gene TRBV5-1, with 7 nucleotides matching TRBD2. The germline V gene has CDR1 SGHRS and CDR2 YFSETQ. CDR3 length: 17 amino acids. V shed 4 bases, J shed 0 bases, and the junction held 11 bases outside the gene matches. The CDR3 nucleotides are TGCGCCAGCAGCCGCCCGCGGGAGATAACTAGCACAGATACGCAGTATTTT. Protein product: CASSRPREITSTDTQYF.

This clonotype was seen at least ten times. V usage is TRBV5-1 and J usage is TRBJ1-2, with D unresolved. This CDR3 region has 12 residues. Trimming pared 2 bases from V and 6 bases from J, leaving 8 bases between. CDR1 is SGHRS and CDR2 is YFSETQ in the germline V gene. CDR3 sequence reads: CASSFEGDGYTF. Written as DNA, the CDR3 is TGCGCCAGCAGCTTTGAGGGCGATGGCTACACCTTC. Filled out from reference TRBV5-1 and TRBJ1-2, the complete variable domain reads KAGVTQTPRYLIKTRGQQVTLSCSPISGHRSVSWYQQTPGQGLQFLFEYFSETQRNKGNFPGRFSGRQFSNSRSEMNVSTLELGDSALYLCASSFEGDGYTFGSGTRLTVV.

This clonotype was found many times. V usage is TRBV29-1 and J usage is TRBJ1-1; D gene unclear. Germline values: CDR1 SQVTM, CDR2 ANQGSEA. V was pared by 7 bases and J by 0 bases, with 12 bases between. The CDR3 is 13 amino acids. The CDR3 reads CSAWAGVNTEAFF. The DNA of the CDR3 is TGCAGCGCCTGGGCGGGAGTGAACACTGAAGCTTTCTTT.

This clonotype has just a few counts. V usage is TRBV20-1 and J usage is TRBJ1-5; D remains ambiguous. The CDR3 extends over 15 amino acids. Trimming removed 0 bases from V and 4 bases from J, with 13 bases in between. CDR1 DFQATT and CDR2 SNEGSKA come from the germline V gene (reference sequence). CDR3 sequence reads: CSARERNNRNQPQHF. CDR3 nucleotides: TGCAGTGCTAGAGAACGGAATAACCGGAATCAGCCCCAGCATTTT.

At least ten counts were recorded for this clonotype. The CDR3, as DNA: TGTGCCAGCAGCCTACGACAGGCCGTTGGTGAGCAGTTCTTC. The encoded protein is CASSLRQAVGEQFF. The gene calls are TRBV7-8 and TRBJ2-1; a possible D gene is TRBD1 (6 bases). The CDR3 is 14 amino acids. The V and J ends lost 5 bases and 9 bases respectively, with 17 bases between them. From germline, CDR1 is SGHVS and CDR2 FQNEAQ.

As for this clonotype: A clone one base away is much larger, so this may be a read error. The V gene is TRBV29-1, the J gene TRBJ2-1, with TRBD2 matching 8 bases. Germline loops: CDR1 SQVTM, CDR2 ANQGSEA. The CDR3 runs to 13 residues. The CDR3 region is CSVLSGIPNVQFF. In nucleotides, the CDR3 is TGCAGCGTCCTTAGCGGGATCCCCAATGTGCAGTTCTTC.

This clonotype showed up many times. The CDR3 reads CASSQGQGFYGYTF. As DNA, the CDR3 is TGTGCCAGCAGTCAGGGACAGGGGTTTTATGGCTACACCTTC. The rearrangement uses TRBV6-1 and TRBJ1-2, with 10 positions matching TRBD1. There are 14 residues in the CDR3. With V trimmed by 5 bases and J by 5 bases, 5 bases remained unmatched. Looked up from germline, CDR1 is MNHNS and CDR2 is SASEGT.

This clonotype appeared many times. The V call is TRBV7-2, the J call TRBJ2-3, with D uncertain. The V and J ends lost 5 bases and 3 bases respectively, with 9 bases between them. The CDR3 contains 13 residues. The germline V gene encodes CDR1 SGHTA and CDR2 FQGNSA. CDR3 sequence reads: CASSRQVTDTQYF. CDR3 in DNA: TGTGCCAGCAGCCGGCAGGTGACAGATACGCAGTATTTT.

This clonotype was seen at least ten times. The chain links TRBV21-1 to TRBJ1-1; the D segment call TRBD1 is taken from the table without a DNA check. TRBV21-1 constitutes a pseudogene. The CDR3 is 10 residues long. As DNA, the CDR3 is TGTGCCAGCAGAAAGGGGCGGGCTTTCTTT. Protein product: CASRKGRAFF.

About this clonotype itself: A read error may explain this, as a much larger clone is one base away. The chain links TRBV5-1 to TRBJ2-1; D ambiguous. CDR1 SGHRS and CDR2 YFSETQ come from the germline V gene. The CDR3 consists of 15 residues. Here the CDR3 DNA reads TGCGCCAGCAGCTTGGGTACCGACCTTTACAATGACCAGTTCTTC. This sequence encodes CASSLGTDLYNDQFF.

This clonotype was recorded at least ten times. V usage is TRBV7-2 and J usage is TRBJ2-7, with 7 positions matching TRBD2. The CDR3 has 15 residues. Germline assignment: CDR1 SGHTA and CDR2 FQGNSA. The J segment lost 4 bases and the V segment lost 4 bases, leaving 10 bases of the junction unmatched. CDR3 loop: CASSSAGTTKYEQYF. The CDR3 DNA reads as TGTGCCAGCAGCTCGGCCGGGACTACGAAATACGAGCAGTACTTC.

At least ten counts were recorded for this clonotype. The chain combines TRBV28 with TRBJ2-1; TRBD1 agrees at 8 bases. Germline CDR1 MDHEN, CDR2 SYDVKM. The ends lost 6 bases at V and 12 bases at J; junction bases unmatched: 16. There are 15 residues in the CDR3. CDR3 sequence reads: CASSPTGEIRSRQFF. For the CDR3, the DNA is TGTGCCAGCAGCCCGACAGGGGAGATCCGGAGTCGGCAGTTCTTC.

This clonotype was seen repeatedly, ten times or more. The V gene is TRBV28, the J gene TRBJ2-2, with 12 bases aligning to TRBD2. From germline, CDR1 is MDHEN and CDR2 SYDVKM. The CDR3 consists of 17 residues. Trimming at V came to 2 bases and at J to 6 bases, leaving 7 bases not matched to a gene. CDR3 nucleotide sequence: TGTGCCAGCAGTTTAACTAGCGGGAGGCCGAGGGCCGGGGAGCTGTTTTTT. Residues: CASSLTSGRPRAGELFF. Looking up the rest from reference TRBV28 and TRBJ2-2 gives the full variable domain: DVKVTQSSRYLVKRTGEKVFLECVQDMDHENMFWYRQDPGLGLRLIYFSYDVKMKEKGDIPEGYSVSREKKERFSLILESASTNQTSMYLCASSLTSGRPRAGELFFGEGSRLTVL.

This clonotype has a handful of counts. The CDR3 bases are TGTGCCAGCTCACGGGACAGCACTGCAACTAATGAAAAACTGTTTTTT. This sequence encodes CASSRDSTATNEKLFF. The chain is built from TRBV18 and TRBJ1-4; the match to TRBD1 covers 7 bases. Germline CDR1 reads KGHSH; CDR2 reads LQKENI. This CDR3 contains 16 residues. With 4 bases clipped from V and 0 bases from J, the junction kept 5 bases outside the gene matches.

This clonotype was detected a few times. A single base separates this from a much larger clone, so it may be a read error. The chain uses TRBV20-1 and TRBJ2-2, with TRBD1 as a possible D gene (6 bases). Looked up from germline, CDR1 is DFQATT and CDR2 is SNEGSKA (reference sequence). The CDR3 contains 15 residues. CDR3 sequence reads: CCARAPGENTGELFF. As DNA, the CDR3 is TGCTGTGCTAGAGCCCCAGGGGAGAACACCGGGGAGCTGTTTTTT.

This clonotype was recorded many times. The genes are TRBV29-1 and TRBJ2-1; D call uncertain. The CDR3 totals 13 residues. Germline V lookup: CDR1 SQVTM, CDR2 ANQGSEA. V dropped 4 bases and J dropped 4 bases, with 11 bases sitting between them. CDR3 nucleotide sequence: TGCAGCGTTGTCCTGACTCTGTACAATGAGCAGTTCTTC. Its translation is CSVVLTLYNEQFF.

This clonotype was observed many times. The chain recombines TRBV29-1 with TRBJ2-3, with D uncertain. Germline CDR1 reads SQVTM; CDR2 reads ANQGSEA. V dropped 7 bases and J dropped 6 bases, with 29 bases sitting between them. The CDR3 totals 17 residues. This CDR3 is CSAKQSPLTPGRDTQYF. The CDR3, as DNA: TGCAGCGCCAAACAAAGCCCGCTAACCCCTGGGCGGGATACGCAGTATTTT.

This clonotype has a count of ten or more. The chain joins TRBV7-2 to TRBJ2-1; 10 bases are a match to TRBD2. The CDR3 contains 15 residues. J lost 10 bases, V lost 1 base, and 7 bases had no gene match. Germline V gene lookup returns CDR1 SGHTA and CDR2 FQGNSA. The CDR3 DNA is TGTGCCAGCAGCTTAGTCGCTAGCGGGAGAAGGGAGCAGTTCTTC. Its translation: CASSLVASGRREQFF.

At least ten counts were recorded for this clonotype. The chain combines TRBV5-1 with TRBJ1-2; unclear D gene. The CDR3 loop spans 15 amino acids. Trimming took off 3 bases at V and 2 bases at J, with 14 bases between the two ends. Germline V CDR1 and CDR2: SGHRS, YFSETQ. CDR3 nucleotide sequence: TGCGCCAGCAGCTATTGGTCTGGCGGAAACTATGGCTACACCTTC. Amino acid sequence: CASSYWSGGNYGYTF.

This clonotype was counted at least ten times. V and J are TRBV7-2 and TRBJ2-3, with D perhaps matching TRBD1 (6 bases). Trimming took off 0 bases at V and 6 bases at J, with 16 bases between the two ends. This CDR3 has 16 amino acids. From germline, CDR1 is SGHTA and CDR2 FQGNSA. The CDR3 loop is CASSLARVGGVDTQYF. The CDR3 DNA is TGTGCCAGCAGCTTAGCGCGCGTAGGGGGTGTGGATACGCAGTATTTT.

The chain carries TRBV20-1 and TRBJ2-5; D is perhaps TRBD2 (5 bases). The CDR3 spans 14 residues. V lost 3 bases, J lost 1 base, and 12 bases lay in between. Germline loops: CDR1 DFQATT, CDR2 SNEGSKA (reference sequence). CDR3 sequence (DNA): TGCAGTGCTAGTAGGCTAGCAGGCCAAGAGACCCAGTACTTC. It encodes CSASRLAGQETQYF.

This clonotype was seen repeatedly, ten times or more. The CDR3 loop reads CSARGQRGGYEQYF. CDR3 in DNA: TGCAGTGCTAGAGGACAGCGGGGTGGCTACGAGCAGTACTTC. The chain has TRBV20-1 and TRBJ2-7; 7 nucleotides line up with TRBD2. The CDR3 extends over 14 amino acids. The germline gives CDR1 DFQATT, CDR2 SNEGSKA (reference sequence). Trimming cost V 1 base and J 3 bases; bases outside gene matches: 6.

This clonotype has ten or more counts. The chain employs TRBV4-1 and TRBJ2-3, with D perhaps TRBD2 (5 bases). Per the germline V gene, CDR1 is MGHRA and CDR2 is YSYEKL. Trimming took off 4 bases at V and 4 bases at J, with 21 bases between the two ends. The length of the CDR3 is 17 residues. For the CDR3, the DNA is TGCGCCAGCAGCCCCGGAGGCACGATAGATGCGGCAGATACGCAGTATTTT. Amino acid sequence: CASSPGGTIDAADTQYF.

This clonotype was counted ten times or more. The genes are TRBV7-6 and TRBJ2-7, with D possibly matching TRBD2 (6 bases). There are 13 residues in the CDR3. V was clipped by 9 bases and J by 2 bases, with 14 bases between them. The germline V gene has CDR1 SGHVS and CDR2 FNYEAQ. CDR3 protein: CASSSGRTYEQYF. The CDR3 DNA reads as TGTGCCAGTAGTTCAGGGAGGACCTACGAGCAGTACTTC.

This clonotype was detected many times. CDR3 DNA: TGTGCCAGCAGCTTGTCCGGGACACTGGGGGAAAAACTGTTTTTT. Its translation is CASSLSGTLGEKLFF. The chain links TRBV7-9 to TRBJ1-4, with D tentatively TRBD1 (6 bases). V was clipped by 3 bases and J by 8 bases, with 16 bases between them. This CDR3 is 15 amino acids long. From germline, CDR1 is SEHNR and CDR2 FQNEAQ (reference sequence). The full variable domain, its missing parts supplied by reference TRBV7-9 and TRBJ1-4, is DTGVSQNPRHKITKRGQNVTFRCDPISEHNRLYWYRQTLGQGPEFLTYFQNEAQLEKSRLLSDRFSAERPKGSFSTLEIQRTEQGDSAMYLCASSLSGTLGEKLFFGSGTQLSVL.

This chain uses TRBV5-1 with TRBJ2-3; no clear D gene. V was trimmed by 5 bases and J by 2 bases, leaving 12 bases between them. Germline CDR1 SGHRS, CDR2 YFSETQ. This CDR3 comprises 14 residues. CDR3 nucleotides: TGCGCCAGCAGGGATGGGCGGTACACAGATACGCAGTATTTT. Its protein is CASRDGRYTDTQYF.